The entry that follows covers one TCR beta chain sequence. Antigen specificity is unknown. These data belong to a study of cytomegalovirus exposure and HLA in healthy donors. At the level of the study: The approximately 130 validation repertoires were reported in a later analysis to have been generated on the same platform as the roughly 720 first-cohort repertoires. General study points: Confirmation in vitro established that a few CMV-associated chains were specific for CMV antigens. According to the study, roughly 180 TCR beta chains were cytomegalovirus-associated.

Some clones are missing from TCRdb's copy, which holds only in-frame ones; the method was immunoSEQ multiplex PCR. The table includes some 140,000 clones, about 86% detected once. The receptor comes from a human donor in good health. Sequencing used PBMCs.

CDR3 nucleotides: TGTGCCAGCAGTGAAGGGAGACAGAAGGATGCCCCTTATGGCTACACCTTC. Amino acid sequence: CASSEGRQKDAPYGYTF. The rearrangement links TRBV6-1 to TRBJ1-2; a weak D match, TRBD1 (5 bases). The germline V gene encodes CDR1 MNHNS and CDR2 SASEGT. V lost 1 base and J 5 bases, leaving 20 bases between the germline ends. The CDR3 extends over 17 amino acids.